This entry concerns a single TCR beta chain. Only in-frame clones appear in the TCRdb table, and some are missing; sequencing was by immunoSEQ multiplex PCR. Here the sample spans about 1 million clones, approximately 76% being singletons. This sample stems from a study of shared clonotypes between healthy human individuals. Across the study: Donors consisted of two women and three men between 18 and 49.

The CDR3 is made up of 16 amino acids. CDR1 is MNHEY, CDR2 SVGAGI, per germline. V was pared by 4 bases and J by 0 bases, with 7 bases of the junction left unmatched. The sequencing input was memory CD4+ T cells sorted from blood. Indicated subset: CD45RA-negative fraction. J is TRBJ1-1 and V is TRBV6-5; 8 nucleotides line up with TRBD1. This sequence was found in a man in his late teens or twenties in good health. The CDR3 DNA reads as TGTGCCAGCAGTTCGGGCAGGGGGCAAATGAACACTGAAGCTTTCTTT. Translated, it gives CASSSGRGQMNTEAFF.